This T cell receptor beta chain was recorded in a study of a mutant IDH1 vaccine in newly diagnosed glioma. Profiling relied on immunoSEQ multiplex PCR, and the TCRdb table lists in-frame clones only, not all of them. The data show 25,000 or so clones, roughly 80% seen once. As for this clone: Its antigen is unidentified.

The time point denotes: week 47, end of study. Vaccination comprised doses that each held 300 ug of mutant IDH1 20-mer peptide, plus topical imiquimod. V shed 3 bases and J shed 2 bases, with 15 bases lying between them. The CDR3 extends over 15 amino acids. CDR1 SGHTS and CDR2 YDEGEE come from the germline V gene. This specimen was PBMCs, taken from a glioma patient whose treatment included an IDH1 peptide vaccine. The TCR comes from a man aged 35 to 55 with glioma. The chain combines TRBV5-8 with TRBJ2-7; D is unresolved. CDR3 coding DNA: TGTGCCAGCAGCTGGGGTGGTCACCTGGCCTACGAGCAGTACTTC. It yields the protein CASSWGGHLAYEQYF.